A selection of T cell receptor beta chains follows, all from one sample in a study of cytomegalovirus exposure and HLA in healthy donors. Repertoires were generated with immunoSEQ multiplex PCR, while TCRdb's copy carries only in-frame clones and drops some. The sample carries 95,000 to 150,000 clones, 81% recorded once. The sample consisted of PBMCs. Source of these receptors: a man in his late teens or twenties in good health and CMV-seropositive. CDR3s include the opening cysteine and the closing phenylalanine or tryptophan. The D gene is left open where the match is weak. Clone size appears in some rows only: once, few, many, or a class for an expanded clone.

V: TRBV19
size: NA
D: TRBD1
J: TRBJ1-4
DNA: TGTGCCAGTAGTTTCCGGACAGGAGCGAATGAAAAACTGTTTTTT
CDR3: CASSFRTGANEKLFF

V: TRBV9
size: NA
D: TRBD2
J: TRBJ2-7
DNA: TGTGCCAGCAGCGTTAGCGGGGTTCCCTACGAGCAGTACTTC
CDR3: CASSVSGVPYEQYF

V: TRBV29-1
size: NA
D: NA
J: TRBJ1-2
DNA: TGCAGCGTTGAGGCCAGGCGAGGCTACACCTTC
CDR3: CSVEARRGYTF

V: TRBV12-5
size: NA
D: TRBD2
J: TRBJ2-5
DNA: TGTGCTAGTGGCAAGGGACTAGCGGGGGGGTGGGAGACCCAGTACTTC
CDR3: CASGKGLAGGWETQYF

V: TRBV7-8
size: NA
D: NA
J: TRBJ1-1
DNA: TGTGCCAGCAGCTCAGAGGGCAGGAACACTGAAGCTTTCTTT
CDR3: CASSSEGRNTEAFF

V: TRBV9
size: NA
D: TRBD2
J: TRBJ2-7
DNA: TGTGCCAGCAGCGCGGGGGGTTTCTACGAGCAGTACTTC
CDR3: CASSAGGFYEQYF

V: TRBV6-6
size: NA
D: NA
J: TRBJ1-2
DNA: TGTGCCAGCAGTTGGAACAGGGTGTCCTATGGCTACACCTTC
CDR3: CASSWNRVSYGYTF

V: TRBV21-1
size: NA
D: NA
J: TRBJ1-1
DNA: TGTGCCAGCGACAGCGTAGACAGGGGGATTTCAGCTTTCTTT
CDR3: CASDSVDRGISAFF

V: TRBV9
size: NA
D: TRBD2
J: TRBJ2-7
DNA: TGTGCCAGCAGCGTAGGACTAGCGGGGGGTCCCTACGAGCAGTACTTC
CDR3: CASSVGLAGGPYEQYF

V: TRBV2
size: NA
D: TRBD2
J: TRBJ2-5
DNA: TGTGCCAGCAGTGGACTAGCGGGGACCCGTCGAGAGACCCAGTACTTC
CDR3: CASSGLAGTRRETQYF

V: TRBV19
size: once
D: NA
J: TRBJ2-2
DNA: TGTGCCAGTAACGGGGGGCGCCTAACCGGGGAGCTGTTTTTT
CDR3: CASNGGRLTGELFF

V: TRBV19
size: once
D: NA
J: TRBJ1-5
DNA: TGTGCCAGTAGTATCGCCACAGATTATAGCAATCAGCCCCAGCATTTT
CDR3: CASSIATDYSNQPQHF

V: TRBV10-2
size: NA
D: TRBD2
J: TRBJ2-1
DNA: TGCGCCAGCAGTGCGGGACTAGGATACAATGAGCAGTTCTTC
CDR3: CASSAGLGYNEQFF

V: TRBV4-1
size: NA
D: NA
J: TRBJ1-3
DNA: TGCGCCAGCAGCCAAGACCCTGGGGAAGGGGACTCTGGAAACACCATATATTTT
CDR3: CASSQDPGEGDSGNTIYF

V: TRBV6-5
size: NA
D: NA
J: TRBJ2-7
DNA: TGTGCCAGCAGCCCTCTCGACAGGCCCCCCTACGAGCAGTACTTC
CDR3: CASSPLDRPPYEQYF

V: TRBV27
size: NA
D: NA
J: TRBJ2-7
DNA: TGTGCCAGCAGGCTAACGGGACAGCGGGGGGAGCAGTACTTC
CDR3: CASRLTGQRGEQYF